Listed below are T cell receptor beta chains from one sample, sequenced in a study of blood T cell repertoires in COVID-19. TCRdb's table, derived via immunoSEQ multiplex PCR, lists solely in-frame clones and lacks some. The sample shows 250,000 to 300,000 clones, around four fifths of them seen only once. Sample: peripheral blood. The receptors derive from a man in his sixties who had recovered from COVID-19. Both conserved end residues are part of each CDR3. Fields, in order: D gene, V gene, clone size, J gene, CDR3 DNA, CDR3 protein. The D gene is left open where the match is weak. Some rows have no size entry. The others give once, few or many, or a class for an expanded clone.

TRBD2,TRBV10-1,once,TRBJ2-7,TGCGCCAGCAGTTTAGGGAGGGCCTACGAGCAGTACTTC,CASSLGRAYEQYF
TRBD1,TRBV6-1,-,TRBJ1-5,TGTGCCAGCAGTGAAGGTGCCGGGACAGGGCTTAGTCAGCCCCAGCATTTT,CASSEGAGTGLSQPQHF
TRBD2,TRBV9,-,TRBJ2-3,TGTGCCAGCAGCGCCGGGACTAGCGGGGGGGATGTGACGCAGTATTTT,CASSAGTSGGDVTQYF
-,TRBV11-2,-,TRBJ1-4,TGTGCCAGCAGCTGGTCCCGGCAGGGTACTAATGAAAAACTGTTTTTT,CASSWSRQGTNEKLFF
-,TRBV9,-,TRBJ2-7,TGTGCCAGCAGCCCCGACCCAAAGCGCTACGAGCAGTACTTC,CASSPDPKRYEQYF
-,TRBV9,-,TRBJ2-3,TGTGCCAGCAGCCCTCGACAGGACATTAGCACAGATACGCAGTATTTT,CASSPRQDISTDTQYF
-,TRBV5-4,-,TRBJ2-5,TGTGCCAGCAGCTTACTAGTGACAGGCCAAGAGACCCAGTACTTC,CASSLLVTGQETQYF
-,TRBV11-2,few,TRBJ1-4,TGTGCCAGCAGCTTAGTGCGGGGCACTAATGAAAAACTGTTTTTT,CASSLVRGTNEKLFF
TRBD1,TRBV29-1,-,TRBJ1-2,TGCAGCGTTGAAGATAGGGGAGCGAGACAGGGGAAATATGGCTACACCTTC,CSVEDRGARQGKYGYTF
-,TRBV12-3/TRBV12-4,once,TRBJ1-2,TGTGCCAGCAGTGACACAGGGAATGGCTACACCTTC,CASSDTGNGYTF
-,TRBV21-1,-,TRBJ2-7,TGTGCCACCTGGGACAGGGTGTCGTCCTACGAGCAGTACTTC,CATWDRVSSYEQYF
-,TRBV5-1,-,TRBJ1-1,TGCGCCAGCAGCCTCCGGGGGTACGACGCTGAAGCTTTCTTT,CASSLRGYDAEAFF
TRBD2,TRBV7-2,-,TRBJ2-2,TGTGCCAGCAGCTTAAGCGGGGGGGCACCCGGGGAGCTGTTTTTT,CASSLSGGAPGELFF
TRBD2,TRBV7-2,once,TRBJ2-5,TGTGCCAGCAGCTTAGTGAGCGGGGGCTTCCAAGAGACCCAGTACTTC,CASSLVSGGFQETQYF
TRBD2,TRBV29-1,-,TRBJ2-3,TGCAGCGTTGCTAGCGGGACAGATACGCAGTATTTT,CSVASGTDTQYF
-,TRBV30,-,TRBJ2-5,TGTGCCTGCCTCCAAGCGCAAGAGACCCAGTACTTC,CACLQAQETQYF
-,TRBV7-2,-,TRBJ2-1,TGTGCCAGCAGCCAACCCTGGCTGTCAGGGGTTAATGAGCAGTTCTTC,CASSQPWLSGVNEQFF
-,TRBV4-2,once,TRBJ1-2,TGTGCCAGCAGCCAAGATCGGGGGAACTATGGCTACACCTTC,CASSQDRGNYGYTF
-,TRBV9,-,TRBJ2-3,TGTGCCAGCAGTGGCCGGGGGGCAGCAGATACGCAGTATTTT,CASSGRGAADTQYF
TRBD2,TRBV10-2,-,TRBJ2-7,TGCGCCAGCAGTGACCCGGCGACTAGCGGGATCCCCTACGAGCAGTACTTC,CASSDPATSGIPYEQYF
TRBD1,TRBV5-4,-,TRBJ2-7,TGTGCCAGCAGCCTCACAGGGGGCTCCTCCTACGAGCAGTACTTC,CASSLTGGSSYEQYF
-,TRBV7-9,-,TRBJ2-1,TGTGCCAGCAGCTTATTACTCGGCAATGAGCAGTTCTTC,CASSLLLGNEQFF
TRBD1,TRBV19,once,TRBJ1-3,TGTGCCAGTAGTATAGTCCGGACAGGGAGAGGAAACACCATATATTTT,CASSIVRTGRGNTIYF
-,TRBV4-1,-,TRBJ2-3,TGCGCCAGCAGCCAAGACGAGGCGGGGGCTAGCACAGATACGCAGTATTTT,CASSQDEAGASTDTQYF
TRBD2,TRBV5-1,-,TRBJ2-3,TGCGCCACCAAGCGACTAGCGGTTCGGGGAGATACGCAGTATTTT,CATKRLAVRGDTQYF
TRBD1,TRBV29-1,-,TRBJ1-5,TGCAGCGCGACCACAGGGGTGGGTCAGCCCCAGCATTTT,CSATTGVGQPQHF
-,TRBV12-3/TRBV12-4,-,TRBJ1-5,TGTGCCAGCAGTACCGGGACACATCAGCCCCAGCATTTT,CASSTGTHQPQHF
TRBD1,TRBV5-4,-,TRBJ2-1,TGTGCCAGCAGCCTCCAGACAGGGCGGGATGAGCAGTTCTTC,CASSLQTGRDEQFF
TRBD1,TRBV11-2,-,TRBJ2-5,TGTGCCATACATGAAGGGGGCTCACGAGAGACCCAGTACTTC,CAIHEGGSRETQYF
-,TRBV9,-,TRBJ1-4,TGTGCCAGCAGCTCCCGCCCCGTAGCCCCTAATGAAAAACTGTTTTTT,CASSSRPVAPNEKLFF
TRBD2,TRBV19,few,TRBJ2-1,TGTGCCACCGCGGGAGGCGTCAATGATGTGCAGTTCTTC,CATAGGVNDVQFF
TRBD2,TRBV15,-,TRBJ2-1,TGTGCCACCAGCAGTAGCGGGGCCTCCTACAATGAGCAGTTCTTC,CATSSSGASYNEQFF
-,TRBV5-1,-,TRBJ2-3,TGCGCCAGCAGCTTGTTTGCGCTCACAGATACGCAGTATTTT,CASSLFALTDTQYF
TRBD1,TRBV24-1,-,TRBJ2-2,TGTGCCACCAGTGATTTCGGACAGGGGGTTTTCGGGGAGCTGTTTTTT,CATSDFGQGVFGELFF
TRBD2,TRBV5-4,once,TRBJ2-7,TGTGCCAGCAGCGGCATGACTAGCGGGAGGGGCCTATTTGAGCAGTACTTC,CASSGMTSGRGLFEQYF
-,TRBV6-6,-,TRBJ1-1,TGTGCCAGCAGTTACCAAACTAACACTGAAGCTTTCTTT,CASSYQTNTEAFF
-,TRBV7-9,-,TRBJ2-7,TGTGCCAGCAGCGGGACACCGCGCTCCTACGAGCAGTACTTC,CASSGTPRSYEQYF
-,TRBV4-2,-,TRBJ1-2,TGTGCCAGCAGCCAAGAAACTGGCGGGACCTATGGCTACACCTTC,CASSQETGGTYGYTF
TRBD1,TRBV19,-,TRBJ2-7,TGTGCCAGTAGTCCTGGACAGGCCTTCTCCTACGAGCAGTACTTC,CASSPGQAFSYEQYF
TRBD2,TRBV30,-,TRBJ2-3,TGTGCCTGGAAAGCGGGAAACACAGATACGCAGTATTTT,CAWKAGNTDTQYF
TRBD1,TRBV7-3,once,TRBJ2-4,TGTGCCAGCAGCCCCGGGACAGGGCCACTAAACATTCAGTACTTC,CASSPGTGPLNIQYF
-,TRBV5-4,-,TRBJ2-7,TGTGCCAGCAGCCCCGCCCGACGAGGGAGCGACGAGCAGTACTTC,CASSPARRGSDEQYF
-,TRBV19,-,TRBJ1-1,TGTGCCAGTAGTTCTCGGACGGGATTAGCCCTGAACACTGAAGCTTTCTTT,CASSSRTGLALNTEAFF
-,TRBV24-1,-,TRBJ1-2,TGTGCCACCAGTCCTAGGATGGATGGCTACACCTTC,CATSPRMDGYTF
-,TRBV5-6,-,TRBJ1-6,TGTGCCAGCAGCTTCCTGGCAGGTACTGCTAATTCACCCCTCCACTTT,CASSFLAGTANSPLHF
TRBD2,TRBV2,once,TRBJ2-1,TGTGCCAGCAGTGATCCGGGACTAGCGGGGGGCCGCTCCTACAATGAGCAGTTCTTC,CASSDPGLAGGRSYNEQFF
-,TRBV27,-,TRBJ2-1,TGTGCCAGCAGTTACCGGGTCTCCTACAATGAGCAGTTCTTC,CASSYRVSYNEQFF
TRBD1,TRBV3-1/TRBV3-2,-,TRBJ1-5,TGTGCCAGCAGCCAAGGTGACAGGGGTGGTCAGCCCCAGCATTTT,CASSQGDRGGQPQHF